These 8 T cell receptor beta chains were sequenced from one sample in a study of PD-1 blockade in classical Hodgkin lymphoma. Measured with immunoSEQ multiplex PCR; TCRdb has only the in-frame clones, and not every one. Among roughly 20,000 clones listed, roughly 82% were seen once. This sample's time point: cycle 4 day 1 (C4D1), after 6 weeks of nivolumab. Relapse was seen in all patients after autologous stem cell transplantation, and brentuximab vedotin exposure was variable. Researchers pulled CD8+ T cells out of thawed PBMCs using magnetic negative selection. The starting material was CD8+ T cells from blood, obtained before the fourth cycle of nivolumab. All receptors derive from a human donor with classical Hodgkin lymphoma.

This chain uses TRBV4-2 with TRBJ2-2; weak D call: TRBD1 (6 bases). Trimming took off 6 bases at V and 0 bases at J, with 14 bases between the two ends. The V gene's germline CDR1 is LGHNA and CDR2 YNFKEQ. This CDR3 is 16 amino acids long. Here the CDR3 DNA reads TGTGCCAGCAGATATACAGGGCGGTCGAACACCGGGGAGCTGTTTTTT. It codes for CASRYTGRSNTGELFF.

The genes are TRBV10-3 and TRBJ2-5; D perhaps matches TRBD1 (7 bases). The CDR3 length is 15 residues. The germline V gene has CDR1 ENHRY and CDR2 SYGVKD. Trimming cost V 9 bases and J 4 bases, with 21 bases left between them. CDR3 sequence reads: CAIKRAEGARETQYF. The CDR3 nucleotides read TGTGCCATTAAAAGGGCGGAGGGGGCACGAGAGACCCAGTACTTC.

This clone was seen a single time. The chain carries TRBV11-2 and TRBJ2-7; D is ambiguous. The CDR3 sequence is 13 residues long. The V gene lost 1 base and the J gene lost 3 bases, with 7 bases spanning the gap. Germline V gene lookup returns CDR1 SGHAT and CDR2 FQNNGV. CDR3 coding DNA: TGTGCCAGCAGCTTAGCTGCTAGCTACGAGCAGTACTTC. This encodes CASSLAASYEQYF.

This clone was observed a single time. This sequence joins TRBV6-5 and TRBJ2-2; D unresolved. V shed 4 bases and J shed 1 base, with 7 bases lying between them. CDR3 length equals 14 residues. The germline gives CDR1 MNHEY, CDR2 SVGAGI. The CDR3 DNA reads TGTGCCAGCAGTTTGGCAGAGAACACCGGGGAGCTGTTTTTT. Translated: CASSLAENTGELFF.

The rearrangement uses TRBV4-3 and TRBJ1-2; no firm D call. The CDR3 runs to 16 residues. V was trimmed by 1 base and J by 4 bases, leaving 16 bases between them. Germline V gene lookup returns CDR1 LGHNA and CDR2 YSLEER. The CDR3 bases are TGCGCCAGCAGCCAAGGGGTAGCGGGAACGGGCTATGGCTACACCTTC. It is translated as CASSQGVAGTGYGYTF.

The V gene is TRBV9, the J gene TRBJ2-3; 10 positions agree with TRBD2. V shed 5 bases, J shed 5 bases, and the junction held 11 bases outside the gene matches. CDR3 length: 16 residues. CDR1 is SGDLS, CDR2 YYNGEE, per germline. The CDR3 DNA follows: TGTGCCAGCAGGTCCGAAGGACTAGCGGTAAGAGATACGCAGTATTTT. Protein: CASRSEGLAVRDTQYF.

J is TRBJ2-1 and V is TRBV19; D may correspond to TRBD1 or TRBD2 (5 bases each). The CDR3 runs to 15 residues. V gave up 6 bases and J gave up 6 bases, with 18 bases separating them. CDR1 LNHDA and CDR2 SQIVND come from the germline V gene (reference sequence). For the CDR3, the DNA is TGTGCCAGTAGCGAAGACAGCGGACATTCCAATGAGCAGTTCTTC. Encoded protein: CASSEDSGHSNEQFF.

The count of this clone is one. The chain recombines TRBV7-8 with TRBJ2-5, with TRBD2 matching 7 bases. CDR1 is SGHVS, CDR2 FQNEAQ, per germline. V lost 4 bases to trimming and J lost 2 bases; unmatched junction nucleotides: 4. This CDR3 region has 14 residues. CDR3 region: CASSSSGEQETQYF. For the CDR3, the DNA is TGTGCCAGCAGCTCCAGCGGGGAGCAAGAGACCCAGTACTTC.